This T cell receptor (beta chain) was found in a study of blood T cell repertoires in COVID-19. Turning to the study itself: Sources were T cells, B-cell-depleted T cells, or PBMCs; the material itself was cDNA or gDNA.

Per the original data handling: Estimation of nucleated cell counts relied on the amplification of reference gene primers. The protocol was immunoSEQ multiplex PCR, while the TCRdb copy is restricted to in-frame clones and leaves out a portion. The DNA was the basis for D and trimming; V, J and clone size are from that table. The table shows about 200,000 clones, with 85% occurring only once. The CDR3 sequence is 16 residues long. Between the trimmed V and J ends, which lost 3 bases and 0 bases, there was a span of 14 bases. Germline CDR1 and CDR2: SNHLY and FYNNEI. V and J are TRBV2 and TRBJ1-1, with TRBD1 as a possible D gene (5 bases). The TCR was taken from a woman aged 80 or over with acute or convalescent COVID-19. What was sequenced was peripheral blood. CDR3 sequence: CASSEGPSRLNTEAFF. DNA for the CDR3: TGTGCCAGCAGTGAGGGGCCCAGCAGATTGAACACTGAAGCTTTCTTT.